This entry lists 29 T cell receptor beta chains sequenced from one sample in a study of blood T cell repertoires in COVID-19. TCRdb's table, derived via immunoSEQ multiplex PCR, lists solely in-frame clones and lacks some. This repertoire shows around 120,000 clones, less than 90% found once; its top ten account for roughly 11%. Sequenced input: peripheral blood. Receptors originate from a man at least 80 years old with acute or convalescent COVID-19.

CDR3 loop: CASRSGPRAPIYGYTF. CDR3 DNA: TGTGCCAGCAGATCCGGGCCGCGGGCCCCTATCTATGGCTACACCTTC. This sequence joins TRBV5-5 and TRBJ1-2; no reliable D call. This CDR3 is built from 16 residues. V was shortened by 5 bases and J by 4 bases, with 21 bases between the two germline ends. Germline-derived CDR1 and CDR2 are SGHKS and YYEKEE (reference sequence).

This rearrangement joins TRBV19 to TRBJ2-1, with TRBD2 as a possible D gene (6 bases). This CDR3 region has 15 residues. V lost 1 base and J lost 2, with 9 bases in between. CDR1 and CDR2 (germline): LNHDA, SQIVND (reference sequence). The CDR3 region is CASSIGLGAYNEQFF. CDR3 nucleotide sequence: TGTGCCAGTAGTATAGGACTAGGCGCCTACAATGAGCAGTTCTTC.

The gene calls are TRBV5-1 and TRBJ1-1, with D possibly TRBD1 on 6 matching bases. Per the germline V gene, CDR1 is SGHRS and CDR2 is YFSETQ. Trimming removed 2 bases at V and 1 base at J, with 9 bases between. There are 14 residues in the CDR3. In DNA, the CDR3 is TGCGCCAGCAGCTTTGCGACAGGGAACACTGAAGCTTTCTTT. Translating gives CASSFATGNTEAFF. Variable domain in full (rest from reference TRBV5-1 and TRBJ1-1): KAGVTQTPRYLIKTRGQQVTLSCSPISGHRSVSWYQQTPGQGLQFLFEYFSETQRNKGNFPGRFSGRQFSNSRSEMNVSTLELGDSALYLCASSFATGNTEAFFGQGTRLTVV.

CDR3 region: CASRGSGGREKLFF. CDR3 in DNA: TGTGCCAGCAGGGGGTCCGGGGGGAGAGAAAAACTGTTTTTT. This rearrangement joins TRBV28 to TRBJ1-4; D is possibly TRBD1 (5 bases). The germline V and J ends were trimmed by 6 bases and 8 bases, with 16 bases remaining between them. The CDR3 runs 14 residues. CDR1 MDHEN and CDR2 SYDVKM come from the germline V gene.

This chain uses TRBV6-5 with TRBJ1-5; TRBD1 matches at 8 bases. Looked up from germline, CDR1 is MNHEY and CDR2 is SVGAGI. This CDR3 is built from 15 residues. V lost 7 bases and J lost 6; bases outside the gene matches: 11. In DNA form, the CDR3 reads TGTGCCAGCAAGGGACAGGATCTGGAGATTCAGCCCCAGCATTTT. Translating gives CASKGQDLEIQPQHF.

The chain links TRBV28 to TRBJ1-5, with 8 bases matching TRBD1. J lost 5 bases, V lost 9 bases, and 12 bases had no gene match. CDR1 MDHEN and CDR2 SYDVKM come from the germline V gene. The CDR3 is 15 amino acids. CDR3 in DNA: TGTGCCAGTTTCGACGGACAGGGTCTATATCAGCCCCAGCATTTT. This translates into CASFDGQGLYQPQHF.

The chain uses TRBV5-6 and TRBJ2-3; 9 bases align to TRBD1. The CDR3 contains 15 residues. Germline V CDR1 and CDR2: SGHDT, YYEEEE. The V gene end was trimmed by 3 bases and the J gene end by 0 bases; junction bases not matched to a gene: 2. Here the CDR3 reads CASSSDRGSTDTQYF. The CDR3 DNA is TGTGCCAGCAGCTCCGACAGGGGGAGCACAGATACGCAGTATTTT.

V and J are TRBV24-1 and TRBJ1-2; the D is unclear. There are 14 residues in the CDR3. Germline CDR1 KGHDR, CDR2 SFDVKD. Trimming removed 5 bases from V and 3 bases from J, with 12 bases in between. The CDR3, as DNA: TGTGCCACCAGTGTACCAGGCTACGACTATGGCTACACCTTC. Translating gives CATSVPGYDYGYTF.

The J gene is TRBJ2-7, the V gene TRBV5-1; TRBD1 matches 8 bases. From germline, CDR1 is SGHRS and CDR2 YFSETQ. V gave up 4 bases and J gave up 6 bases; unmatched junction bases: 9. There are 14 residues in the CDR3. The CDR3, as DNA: TGCGCCAGCAGCCGCGGACAGGGCTTCGGCGAGCAGTACTTC. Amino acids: CASSRGQGFGEQYF.

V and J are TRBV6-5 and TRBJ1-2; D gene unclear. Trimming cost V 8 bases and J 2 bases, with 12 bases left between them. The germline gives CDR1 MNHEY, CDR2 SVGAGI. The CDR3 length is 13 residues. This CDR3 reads CASARPSNYGYTF. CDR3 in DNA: TGTGCCAGCGCGCGGCCTTCGAACTATGGCTACACCTTC.

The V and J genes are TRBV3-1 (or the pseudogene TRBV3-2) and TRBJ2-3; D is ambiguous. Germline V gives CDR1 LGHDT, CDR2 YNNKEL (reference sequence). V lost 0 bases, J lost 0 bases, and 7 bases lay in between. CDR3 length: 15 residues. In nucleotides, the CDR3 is TGTGCCAGCAGCCAAGATACAGAAAGCACAGATACGCAGTATTTT. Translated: CASSQDTESTDTQYF.

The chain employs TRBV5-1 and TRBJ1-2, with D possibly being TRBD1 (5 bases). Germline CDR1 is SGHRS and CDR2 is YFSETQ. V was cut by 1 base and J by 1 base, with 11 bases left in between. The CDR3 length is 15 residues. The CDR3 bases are TGCGCCAGCAGCTTGTGGGGGGTGAATAACTATGGCTACACCTTC. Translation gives CASSLWGVNNYGYTF.

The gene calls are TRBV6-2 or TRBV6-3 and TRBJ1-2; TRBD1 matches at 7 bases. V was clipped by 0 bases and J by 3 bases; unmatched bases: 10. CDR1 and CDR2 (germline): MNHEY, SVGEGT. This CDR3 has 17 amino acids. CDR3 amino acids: CASSYSLDRVRDYGYTF. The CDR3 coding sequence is TGTGCCAGCAGTTACTCCTTAGACAGGGTGAGAGACTATGGCTACACCTTC.

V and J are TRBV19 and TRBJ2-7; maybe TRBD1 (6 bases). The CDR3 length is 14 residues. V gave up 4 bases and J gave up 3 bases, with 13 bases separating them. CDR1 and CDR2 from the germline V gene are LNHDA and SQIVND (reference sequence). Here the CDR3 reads CASSTSTGIYEQYF. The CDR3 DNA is TGTGCCAGTAGTACCTCTACAGGGATCTACGAGCAGTACTTC.

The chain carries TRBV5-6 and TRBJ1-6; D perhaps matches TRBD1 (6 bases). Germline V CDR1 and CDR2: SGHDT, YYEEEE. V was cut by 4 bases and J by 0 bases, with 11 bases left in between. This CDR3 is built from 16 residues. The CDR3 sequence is CASSRRGSSYNSPLHF. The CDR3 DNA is TGTGCCAGCAGCCGAAGGGGGAGCTCCTATAATTCACCCCTCCACTTT. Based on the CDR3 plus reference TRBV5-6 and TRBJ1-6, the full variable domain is DAGVTQSPTHLIKTRGQQVTLRCSPKSGHDTVSWYQQALGQGPQFIFQYYEEEERQRGNFPDRFSGHQFPNYSSELNVNALLLGDSALYLCASSRRGSSYNSPLHFGNGTRLTVT.

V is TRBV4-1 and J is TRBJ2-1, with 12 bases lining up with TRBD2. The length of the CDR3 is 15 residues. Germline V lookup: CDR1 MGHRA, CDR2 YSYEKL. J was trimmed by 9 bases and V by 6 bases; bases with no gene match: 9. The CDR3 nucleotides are TGCGCCAGCAGACCGGGACTAGCGGGCCGGGGTGAGCAGTTCTTC. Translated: CASRPGLAGRGEQFF.

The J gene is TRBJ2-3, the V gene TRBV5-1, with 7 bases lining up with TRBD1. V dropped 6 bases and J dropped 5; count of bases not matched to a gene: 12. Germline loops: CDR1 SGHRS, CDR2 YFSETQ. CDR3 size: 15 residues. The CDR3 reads CASMINRGYQDTQYF. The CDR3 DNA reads TGCGCCAGCATGATTAACAGGGGTTATCAAGATACGCAGTATTTT.

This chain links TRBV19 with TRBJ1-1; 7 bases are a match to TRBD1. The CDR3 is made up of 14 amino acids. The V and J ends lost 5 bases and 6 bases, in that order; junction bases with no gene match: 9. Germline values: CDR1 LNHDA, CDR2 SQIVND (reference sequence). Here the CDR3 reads CASSLQGWSAEAFF. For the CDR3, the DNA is TGTGCCAGTAGTTTACAGGGGTGGTCCGCTGAAGCTTTCTTT. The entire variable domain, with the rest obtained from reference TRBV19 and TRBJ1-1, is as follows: DGGITQSPKYLFRKEGQNVTLSCEQNLNHDAMYWYRQDPGQGLRLIYYSQIVNDFQKGDIAEGYSVSREKKESFPLTVTSAQKNPTAFYLCASSLQGWSAEAFFGQGTRLTVV.

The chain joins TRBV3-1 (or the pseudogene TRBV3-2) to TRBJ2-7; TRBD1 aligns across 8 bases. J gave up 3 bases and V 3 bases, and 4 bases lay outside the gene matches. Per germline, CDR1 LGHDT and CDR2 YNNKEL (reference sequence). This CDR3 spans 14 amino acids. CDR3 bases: TGTGCCAGCAGCCAGGGCACAGGGGGCTACGAGCAGTACTTC. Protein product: CASSQGTGGYEQYF.

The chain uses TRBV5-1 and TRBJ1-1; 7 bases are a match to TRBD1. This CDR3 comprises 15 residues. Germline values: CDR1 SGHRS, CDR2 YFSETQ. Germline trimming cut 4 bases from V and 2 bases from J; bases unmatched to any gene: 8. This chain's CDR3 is CASSHRQGDNTEAFF. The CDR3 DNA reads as TGCGCCAGCAGCCATCGACAGGGCGACAACACTGAAGCTTTCTTT.

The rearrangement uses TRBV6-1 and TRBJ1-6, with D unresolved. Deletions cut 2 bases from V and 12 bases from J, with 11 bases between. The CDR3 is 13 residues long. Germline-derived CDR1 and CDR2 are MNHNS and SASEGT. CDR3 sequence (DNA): TGTGCCAGCAGTGAAACCGTGCGTGGACCCCTCCACTTT. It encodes CASSETVRGPLHF.

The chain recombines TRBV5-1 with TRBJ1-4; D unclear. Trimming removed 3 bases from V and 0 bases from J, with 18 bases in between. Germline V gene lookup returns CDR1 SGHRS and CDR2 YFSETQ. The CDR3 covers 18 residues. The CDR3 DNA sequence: TGCGCCAGCAGCTCCAGACCCGGAGGACTAGCAACTAATGAAAAACTGTTTTTT. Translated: CASSSRPGGLATNEKLFF.

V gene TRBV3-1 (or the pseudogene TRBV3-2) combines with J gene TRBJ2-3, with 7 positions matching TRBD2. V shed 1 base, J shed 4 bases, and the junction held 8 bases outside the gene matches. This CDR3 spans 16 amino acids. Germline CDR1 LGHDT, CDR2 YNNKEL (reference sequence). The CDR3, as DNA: TGTGCCAGCAGCCAAGGAGGCGGGAGCAGGGCAGATACGCAGTATTTT. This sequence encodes CASSQGGGSRADTQYF.

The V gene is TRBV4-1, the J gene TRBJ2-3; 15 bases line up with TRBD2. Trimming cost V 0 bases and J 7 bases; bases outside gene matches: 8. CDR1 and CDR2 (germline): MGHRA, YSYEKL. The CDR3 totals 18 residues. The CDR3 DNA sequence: TGCGCCAGCAGCCAAGAAGGACTAGCGGGAGGGCCAATATATACGCAGTATTTT. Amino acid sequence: CASSQEGLAGGPIYTQYF.

The CDR3 sequence: CASSGTGGIRNTIYF. CDR3 coding DNA: TGTGCCAGCAGCGGTACGGGGGGCATAAGAAACACCATATATTTT. V usage is TRBV5-6 and J usage is TRBJ1-3, with D tentatively TRBD1 (6 bases). Trimming removed 4 bases from V and 5 bases from J, with 16 bases in between. CDR1 and CDR2 (germline): SGHDT, YYEEEE. The CDR3 spans 15 residues.

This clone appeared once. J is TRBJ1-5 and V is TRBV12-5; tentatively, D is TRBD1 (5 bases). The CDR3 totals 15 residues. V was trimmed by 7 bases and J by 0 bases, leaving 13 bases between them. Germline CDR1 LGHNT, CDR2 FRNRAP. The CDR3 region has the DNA TGTGCTAGTGTAGCGGGGCTGGTTAGCAATCAGCCCCAGCATTTT. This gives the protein CASVAGLVSNQPQHF. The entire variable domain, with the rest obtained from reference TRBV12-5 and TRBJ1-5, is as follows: DARVTQTPRHKVTEMGQEVTMRCQPILGHNTVFWYRQTMMQGLELLAYFRNRAPLDDSGMPKDRFSAEMPDATLATLKIQPSEPRDSAVYFCASVAGLVSNQPQHFGDGTRLSIL.

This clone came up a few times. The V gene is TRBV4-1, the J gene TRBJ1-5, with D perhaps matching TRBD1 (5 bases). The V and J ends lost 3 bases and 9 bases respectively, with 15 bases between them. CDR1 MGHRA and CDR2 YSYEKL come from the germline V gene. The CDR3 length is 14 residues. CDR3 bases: TGCGCCAGCAGCCAGACAGCCCAGGGAGGGCCCCAGCATTTT. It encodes CASSQTAQGGPQHF.

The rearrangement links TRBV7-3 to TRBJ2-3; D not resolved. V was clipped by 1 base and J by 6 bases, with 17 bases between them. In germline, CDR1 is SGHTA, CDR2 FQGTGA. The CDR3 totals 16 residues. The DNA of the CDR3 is TGTGCCAGCAGCTTAAAGGCCAGCCGCGCCGGGGATACGCAGTATTTT. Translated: CASSLKASRAGDTQYF. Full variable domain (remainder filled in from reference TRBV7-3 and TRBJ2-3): GAGVSQTPSNKVTEKGKYVELRCDPISGHTALYWYRQSLGQGPEFLIYFQGTGAADDSGLPNDRFFAVRPEGSVSTLKIQRTERGDSAVYLCASSLKASRAGDTQYFGPGTRLTVL.

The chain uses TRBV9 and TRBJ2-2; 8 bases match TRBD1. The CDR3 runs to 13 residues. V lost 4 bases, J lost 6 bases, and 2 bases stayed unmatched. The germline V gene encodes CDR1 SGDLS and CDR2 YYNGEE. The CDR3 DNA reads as TGTGCCAGCAGCCAACAGGGGGCCGGGGAGCTGTTTTTT. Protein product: CASSQQGAGELFF.